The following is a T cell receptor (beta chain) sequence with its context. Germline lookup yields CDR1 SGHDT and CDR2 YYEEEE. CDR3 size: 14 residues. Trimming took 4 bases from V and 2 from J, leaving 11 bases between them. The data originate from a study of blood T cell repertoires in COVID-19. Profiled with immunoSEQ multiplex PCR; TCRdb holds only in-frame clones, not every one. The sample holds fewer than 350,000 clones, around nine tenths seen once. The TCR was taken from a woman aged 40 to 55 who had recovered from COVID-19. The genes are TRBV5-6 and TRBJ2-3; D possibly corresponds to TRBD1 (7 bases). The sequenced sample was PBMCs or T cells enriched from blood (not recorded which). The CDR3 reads CASSAGQLTDTQYF. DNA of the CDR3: TGTGCCAGCAGCGCGGGACAGCTCACAGATACGCAGTATTTT. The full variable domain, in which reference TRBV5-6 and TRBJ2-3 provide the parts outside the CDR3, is DAGVTQSPTHLIKTRGQQVTLRCSPKSGHDTVSWYQQALGQGPQFIFQYYEEEERQRGNFPDRFSGHQFPNYSSELNVNALLLGDSALYLCASSAGQLTDTQYFGPGTRLTVL.